The 24 T cell receptor beta chains in this list originate from one sample, sequenced in a study of blood T cells in healthy people across ages. With a J-beta primer mix and a sample-barcoded 5' primer, a second PCR ran about 6 to 11 cycles. TCRdb ran MiXCR on the 5' RACE reads and lists one entry per CDR3 protein. This sample has about 1,500,000 distinct CDR3 sequences, with about 30% found just once. What was sequenced was blood. Every receptor here comes from a woman younger than 45 in good health.

V gene TRBV3-1 combines with J gene TRBJ2-6; possible D gene TRBD2, 6 bases. Germline V gene sequence: CDR1 LGHDT, CDR2 YNNKEL (reference sequence). Trimming took 5 bases from V and 2 from J, leaving 10 bases between them. The CDR3 is 15 amino acids. DNA of the CDR3: TGTGCCAGCAGCTCTCTAGCGACTGGGGCCAACGTCCTGACTTTC. Translated: CASSSLATGANVLTF. The whole variable domain, filled in from reference TRBV3-1 and TRBJ2-6, reads DTAVSQTPKYLVTQMGNDKSIKCEQNLGHDTMYWYKQDSKKFLKIMFSYNNKELIINETVPNRFSPKSPDKAHLNLHINSLELGDSAVYFCASSSLATGANVLTFGAGSRLTVL.

This clonotype was recorded at least ten times. The chain's CDR3 is CAISEGTSDWDEQFF. The CDR3 nucleotides are TGTGCCATCAGTGAGGGGACTAGCGACTGGGATGAGCAGTTCTTC. The V and J genes are TRBV10-3 and TRBJ2-1; 10 nucleotides match TRBD2. Losses at the gene ends were 2 bases for V and 8 bases for J; bases not matched to a gene: 6. CDR1 and CDR2 (germline): ENHRY, SYGVKD. The CDR3 totals 15 residues.

The gene calls are TRBV7-2 and TRBJ2-3; 7 bases are shared with TRBD2. The CDR3 contains 16 residues. Germline V gives CDR1 SGHTA, CDR2 FQGNSA. The J segment lost 1 base and the V segment lost 5 bases, leaving 9 bases of the junction unmatched. The CDR3 reads CASSLRRAGRTDTQYF. DNA for the CDR3: TGTGCCAGCAGCCTCCGGAGAGCGGGGCGCACAGATACGCAGTATTTT. Complete variable domain (other parts from reference TRBV7-2 and TRBJ2-3): GAGVSQSPSNKVTEKGKDVELRCDPISGHTALYWYRQSLGQGLEFLIYFQGNSAPDKSGLPSDRFSAERTGGSVSTLTIQRTQQEDSAVYLCASSLRRAGRTDTQYFGPGTRLTVL.

This clonotype was recorded many times. The gene calls are TRBV4-1 and TRBJ2-7; D possibly corresponds to TRBD2 (7 bases). Germline-derived CDR1 and CDR2 are MGHRA and YSYEKL. V lost 0 bases and J lost 1, with 13 bases in between. This CDR3 region has 16 residues. This chain's CDR3 is CASSQDSGGRSYEQYF. In DNA, the CDR3 is TGCGCCAGCAGCCAAGATTCGGGGGGCCGTTCCTACGAGCAGTACTTC.

There are a few counts of this clonotype. The V and J genes are TRBV12-3 or TRBV12-4 and TRBJ2-3, with 8 bases identical to TRBD2. After removal of 2 bases from V and 5 bases from J, the junction contained 9 bases not matched to a gene. CDR3 length: 16 residues. CDR3 in DNA: TGTGCCAGCAGTTTAAATGAGGGACTAGGGGAAGATACGCAGTATTTT. Amino acid sequence: CASSLNEGLGEDTQYF.

J is TRBJ2-6 and V is TRBV7-9, with unresolved D. CDR1 SEHNR and CDR2 FQNEAQ come from the germline V gene (reference sequence). Trimming left V 3 bases short and J 0 bases short, with 12 bases between. There are 17 residues in the CDR3. The CDR3: CASSFPVSFSGANVLTF. The CDR3 nucleotides read TGTGCCAGCAGCTTCCCTGTCAGCTTCTCTGGGGCCAACGTCCTGACTTTC.

The chain combines TRBV15 with TRBJ2-3; TRBD2 agrees at 8 bases. Looked up from germline, CDR1 is LNHNV and CDR2 is YYDKDF (reference sequence). The CDR3 totals 17 residues. J gave up 5 bases and V 0 bases, and 10 bases lay outside the gene matches. Here the CDR3 DNA reads TGTGCCACCAGCAGAGATTCAACGGGAGGGCCTAGAGATACGCAGTATTTT. Amino acid sequence: CATSRDSTGGPRDTQYF.

The chain employs TRBV14 and TRBJ1-3, with no clear D. The length of the CDR3 is 15 residues. Per germline, CDR1 SGHDN and CDR2 FVKESK. V lost 1 base and J 0 bases, leaving 7 bases between the germline ends. CDR3 DNA: TGTGCCAGCAGCCAAGGGGTAGTCTCTGGAAACACCATATATTTT. Amino acids: CASSQGVVSGNTIYF.

To note about this clonotype: A read error may be the cause here, since a much bigger clone is one base away. The conserved final phenylalanine or tryptophan is absent from the CDR3, which likely points to a read error. J is TRBJ2-4 and V is TRBV7-2, with D unresolved. Judging by the DNA end, TRBJ2-7 fits better; the J call may be wrong. CDR1 is SGHTA and CDR2 is FQGNSA in the germline V gene. CDR3 length: 12 residues. CDR3 DNA: TGTGCCAGCAGAATGGGTACGCACGAGCAGTACTCC. Its translation is CASRMGTHEQYS.

Ten or more counts support this clonotype. The chain is built from TRBV6-5 and TRBJ2-5; D gene uncertain. The CDR3 consists of 13 residues. The V gene lost 3 bases and the J gene lost 2 bases, with 7 bases spanning the gap. Germline-derived CDR1 and CDR2 are MNHEY and SVGAGI. The CDR3 sequence is CASSYSSQETQYF. The CDR3 coding sequence is TGTGCCAGCAGTTATAGCTCGCAAGAGACCCAGTACTTC.

This clonotype has only one observation. V is TRBV25-1 and J is TRBJ1-2; D call uncertain. Germline assignment: CDR1 MGHDK and CDR2 SYGVNS. The germline V and J ends were trimmed by 5 bases and 7 bases, with 14 bases remaining between them. This CDR3 has 13 amino acids. CDR3 coding DNA: TGTGCCAGCAGTCGGACGGACCTACCTGGCTACACCTTC. It codes for CASSRTDLPGYTF.

The chain is built from TRBV20-1 and TRBJ2-3, with unresolved D. The V end was cut by 1 base, the J end by 4 bases, with 9 bases between. The CDR3 spans 13 residues. Germline CDR1 reads DFQATT; CDR2 reads SNEGSKA (reference sequence). Written as DNA, the CDR3 is TGCAGTGCTAGAGTCCCCCCGGCAGATACGCAGTATTTT. It is translated as CSARVPPADTQYF.

This clonotype was found many times. This chain connects TRBV5-1 to TRBJ2-7; D ambiguous. The CDR3 extends over 13 amino acids. Germline V gene data show CDR1 as SGHRS and CDR2 as YFSETQ. Trimming took 0 bases from V and 0 from J, leaving 4 bases between them. The CDR3 DNA follows: TGCGCCAGCAGCTTGGTGGACTCCTACGAGCAGTACTTC. Translating gives CASSLVDSYEQYF.

The chain couples TRBV20-1 to TRBJ2-5, with D perhaps matching TRBD2 (6 bases). Per germline, CDR1 DFQATT and CDR2 SNEGSKA (reference sequence). With 3 bases removed from V and 0 bases from J, the gap between germline ends came to 14 bases. This CDR3 region has 15 residues. CDR3 sequence reads: CSASGAGRYQETQYF. The CDR3 DNA follows: TGCAGTGCTAGTGGGGCGGGGCGCTACCAAGAGACCCAGTACTTC.

The J gene is TRBJ2-1, the V gene TRBV12-3 or TRBV12-4, with 10 bases identical to TRBD2. CDR3 size: 15 residues. V lost 5 bases, J lost 9 bases, and 10 bases stayed unmatched. The CDR3 spells CASSRMGTSDTEQFF. The CDR3, as DNA: TGTGCCAGCAGTCGGATGGGGACTAGCGATACTGAGCAGTTCTTC.

The chain is built from TRBV3-1 and TRBJ1-2, with a weak D call TRBD1 (5 bases). The CDR3 loop spans 15 amino acids. Trimming pared 5 bases from V and 10 bases from J, leaving 23 bases between. The germline V gene has CDR1 LGHDT and CDR2 YNNKEL (reference sequence). CDR3 DNA sequence: TGTGCCAGCAGCACACGGGGGGAGGTCCCGCCATCCTACACCTTC. Protein product: CASSTRGEVPPSYTF.

This clonotype has just a few counts. The rearrangement links TRBV7-2 to TRBJ1-4; D remains ambiguous. The CDR3 has 15 amino acids. V lost 6 bases and J lost 4, with 15 bases in between. Germline V lookup: CDR1 SGHTA, CDR2 FQGNSA. DNA for the CDR3: TGTGCCAGCAGTTTCTCGTCCGGTTTTAATGAAAAACTGTTTTTT. The encoded protein is CASSFSSGFNEKLFF.

V is TRBV12-3 or TRBV12-4 and J is TRBJ2-5, with 7 bases aligning to TRBD2. V was clipped by 4 bases and J by 4 bases; unmatched bases: 6. The CDR3 runs 14 residues. This CDR3 is CASSSSGEGETQYF. CDR3 DNA: TGTGCCAGCAGTTCATCCGGGGAGGGAGAGACCCAGTACTTC.

In this sample, this clonotype turned up a few times. The V gene is TRBV6-1, the J gene TRBJ2-4, with D unresolved. The germline CDR1 and CDR2 sequences are MNHNS and SASEGT. CDR3 size: 13 residues. V dropped 0 bases and J dropped 15 bases, with 15 bases sitting between them. Here the CDR3 DNA reads TGTGCCAGCAGTGAAGCGGTACTAAATCGCATGTACTTC. Amino acid sequence: CASSEAVLNRMYF.

This clonotype was seen more than once but under ten times. The rearrangement links TRBV20-1 to TRBJ2-1, with TRBD1 as a possible D gene (5 bases). In germline, CDR1 is DFQATT, CDR2 SNEGSKA (reference sequence). The length of the CDR3 is 11 residues. CDR3 bases: TGCAGCCCCAGGGTGGTCAATGAGCAGTTCTTC. The encoded protein is CSPRVVNEQFF.

The genes are TRBV21-1 and TRBJ1-4; the table's D call of TRBD1 was not tested on the DNA. TRBV21-1 is classified as a pseudogene. This CDR3 has 15 amino acids. CDR3 protein: CASSQTGGQNEKLFF. The CDR3 DNA is TGTGCCAGCAGCCAGACAGGGGGCCAGAATGAAAAACTGTTTTTT.

The rearrangement links TRBV25-1 to TRBJ2-3, with D perhaps TRBD2 (7 bases). This CDR3 has 15 amino acids. Trimming pared 4 bases from V and 1 base from J, leaving 12 bases between. Germline-derived CDR1 and CDR2 are MGHDK and SYGVNS. The CDR3 loop reads CASSGDGGRTDTQYF. DNA of the CDR3: TGTGCCAGCAGTGGGGACGGGGGGCGCACAGATACGCAGTATTTT.

This clonotype has a handful of counts. An end of the junction does not agree with germline; a read error may underlie this. J is TRBJ2-1 and V is TRBV24-1; perhaps TRBD2 as D (5 bases). This CDR3 is built from 13 residues. Germline assignment: CDR1 KGHDR and CDR2 SFDVKD. CDR3 DNA sequence: TGTGCCACCAGCGGGGTGGCCTACAATGAGCGGTTCTTC. Residues: CATSGVAYNERFF.

V gene TRBV6-5 combines with J gene TRBJ2-2; D remains unclear. Germline V gives CDR1 MNHEY, CDR2 SVGAGI. V lost 5 bases to trimming and J lost 4 bases, with 8 bases between them. This CDR3 contains 13 residues. The CDR3 DNA is TGTGCCAGCAGTCTCCCCGGCACCGGGGAGCTGTTTTTT. This codes for CASSLPGTGELFF.